This TCR beta chain was recorded in a study of blood T cell repertoires in COVID-19. Overall study: Some COVID-19 samples were acute and others convalescent; all came from the United States, Italy and Spain. In each case, the material was cDNA or gDNA derived from T cells, B-cell-depleted T cells, or PBMCs.

In the original workflow: Nucleated cell number was recorded as an estimate derived from reference gene primer amplification. Repertoires were generated with immunoSEQ multiplex PCR, while TCRdb's copy carries only in-frame clones and drops some. V, J and clone size were drawn from that table, and D and trimming were deduced from the DNA. In the table there are 250,000 or so clones, around four fifths of which are singletons. The CDR3 contains 14 residues. Losses at the gene ends were 3 bases for V and 7 bases for J; bases not matched to a gene: 7. Germline lookup yields CDR1 MGHRA and CDR2 YSYEKL. The sample was peripheral blood. This clonotype was sampled from a woman aged 55-75 years with active or convalescent COVID-19. The genes are TRBV4-1 and TRBJ1-2, with 8 bases that match TRBD1. The CDR3 here is CASSQRQGISGYTF. The CDR3 DNA reads TGCGCCAGCAGCCAGCGACAGGGGATAAGTGGCTACACCTTC.